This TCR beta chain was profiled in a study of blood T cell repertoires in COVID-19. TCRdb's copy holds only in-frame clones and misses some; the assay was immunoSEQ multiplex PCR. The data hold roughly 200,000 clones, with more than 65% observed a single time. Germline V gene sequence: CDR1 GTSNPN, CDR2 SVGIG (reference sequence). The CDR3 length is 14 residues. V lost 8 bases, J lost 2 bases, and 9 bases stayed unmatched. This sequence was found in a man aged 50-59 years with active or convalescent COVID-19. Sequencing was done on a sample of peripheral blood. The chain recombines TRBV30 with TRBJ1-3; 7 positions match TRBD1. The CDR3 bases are TGTGCCGGGGGCAAGACAGGGACTGGAAACACCATATATTTT. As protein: CAGGKTGTGNTIYF.